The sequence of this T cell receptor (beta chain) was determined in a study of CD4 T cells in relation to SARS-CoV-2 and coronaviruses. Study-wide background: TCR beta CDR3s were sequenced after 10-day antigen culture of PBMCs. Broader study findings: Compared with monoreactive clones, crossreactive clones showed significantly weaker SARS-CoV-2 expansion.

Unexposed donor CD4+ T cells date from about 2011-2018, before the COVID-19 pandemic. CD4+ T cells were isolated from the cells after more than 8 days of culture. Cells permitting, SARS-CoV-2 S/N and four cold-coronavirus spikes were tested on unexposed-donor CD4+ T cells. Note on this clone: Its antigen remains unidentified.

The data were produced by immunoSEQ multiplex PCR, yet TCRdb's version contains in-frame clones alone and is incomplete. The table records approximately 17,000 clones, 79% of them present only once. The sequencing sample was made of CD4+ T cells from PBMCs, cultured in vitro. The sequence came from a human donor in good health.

The CDR3 DNA reads TGTGCCAGCAGCTTAGGTCTAGCAGGCACCACAGATACGCAGTATTTT. Amino acid sequence: CASSLGLAGTTDTQYF. The J gene is TRBJ2-3, the V gene TRBV7-7; perhaps TRBD2 as D (5 bases). Per germline, CDR1 SSHAT and CDR2 FNYEAQ (reference sequence). The CDR3 is 16 amino acids. Trimming stripped 1 base from V and 2 bases from J, with 13 bases between.